One and the same sample provided the 15 T cell receptor beta chains below, sequenced in a study of blood T cell repertoires in COVID-19. Profiling relied on immunoSEQ multiplex PCR, and the TCRdb table lists in-frame clones only, not all of them. Counted here are roughly 190,000 clones, more than 80% occurring once; the ten biggest clones make up roughly 8.2%. The sample was peripheral blood. These receptors came from a woman aged 55-69 years with acute or convalescent COVID-19.

CDR3 loop: CASSRGSGQGARGEAFF. The CDR3 DNA sequence: TGTGCCAGTAGCAGAGGATCAGGACAGGGGGCCAGGGGTGAAGCTTTCTTT. The chain recombines TRBV19 with TRBJ1-1; 11 nucleotides align to TRBD1. This CDR3 spans 17 amino acids. Germline trimming cut 6 bases from V and 7 bases from J; bases unmatched to any gene: 16. Germline V lookup: CDR1 LNHDA, CDR2 SQIVND (reference sequence).

V usage is TRBV5-1 and J usage is TRBJ2-2; 8 nucleotides match TRBD2. CDR1 and CDR2 (germline): SGHRS, YFSETQ. V lost 4 bases to trimming and J lost 5 bases; unmatched junction nucleotides: 10. The CDR3 length is 16 residues. This CDR3 reads CASSPPWVAGTGELFF. The DNA of the CDR3 is TGCGCCAGCAGCCCCCCCTGGGTAGCGGGAACCGGGGAGCTGTTTTTT.

The rearrangement uses TRBV30 and TRBJ1-4; TRBD1 matches 11 bases. Germline lookup yields CDR1 GTSNPN and CDR2 SVGIG (reference sequence). The CDR3 spans 17 residues. V trimming: 3 bases; J trimming: 6 bases; junction bases outside the gene matches: 12. Written as DNA, the CDR3 is TGTGCCTGGAGCCCGGGACAGGGGGAAAAGGTGTATGAAAAACTGTTTTTT. This sequence encodes CAWSPGQGEKVYEKLFF.

This chain joins TRBV2 and TRBJ1-6; a possible D gene is TRBD1 (6 bases). Between the trimmed V and J ends, which lost 5 bases and 7 bases, there was a span of 15 bases. The CDR3 sequence is 15 residues long. CDR1 and CDR2 from the germline V gene are SNHLY and FYNNEI. In nucleotides, the CDR3 is TGTGCCAGCAGTCCACAGGGAACTAAAAATTCACCCCTCCACTTT. Translation gives CASSPQGTKNSPLHF.

The V gene is TRBV5-6, the J gene TRBJ1-2; possible D gene TRBD1, 6 bases. Germline V gives CDR1 SGHDT, CDR2 YYEEEE. Trimming shortened V by 4 bases and J by 2 bases, and 18 bases separated the two germline ends. The CDR3 is 16 residues long. DNA for the CDR3: TGTGCCAGCAGCACCGCCGGGACACCGCGGAACTATGGCTACACCTTC. This encodes CASSTAGTPRNYGYTF.

This clone was seen once. J is TRBJ1-2 and V is TRBV19; TRBD1 agrees at 8 bases. The CDR3 is made up of 15 amino acids. The germline V gene encodes CDR1 LNHDA and CDR2 SQIVND (reference sequence). Trimming took 7 bases from V and 9 from J; bases not matched to a gene: 16. In nucleotides, the CDR3 is TGTGCCAGTACCAACCAGGGGGCGGCAGGGGCGAGCTACACCTTC. Protein sequence: CASTNQGAAGASYTF. Together with reference TRBV19 and TRBJ1-2, the CDR3 gives the full variable domain: DGGITQSPKYLFRKEGQNVTLSCEQNLNHDAMYWYRQDPGQGLRLIYYSQIVNDFQKGDIAEGYSVSREKKESFPLTVTSAQKNPTAFYLCASTNQGAAGASYTFGSGTRLTVV.

The chain uses TRBV11-2 and TRBJ2-7, with 7 bases fitting TRBD2. Germline lookup yields CDR1 SGHAT and CDR2 FQNNGV. V shed 1 base, J shed 0 bases, and the junction held 12 bases outside the gene matches. The CDR3 covers 18 residues. CDR3: CASSLVAGEKRYSYEQYV. The DNA for the CDR3 is TGTGCCAGCAGCTTAGTGGCGGGAGAAAAAAGATACTCCTACGAGCAGTACGTC.

The CDR3 nucleotides read TGTGCCAGCAGCAACCCCGGGACAGTTCAAGAGACCCAGTACTTC. Translated, it gives CASSNPGTVQETQYF. The genes are TRBV5-6 and TRBJ2-5, with 7 bases lining up with TRBD1. Germline CDR1 SGHDT, CDR2 YYEEEE. The CDR3 runs to 15 residues. The junction had 8 bases not matched to a gene; V was cut back by 4 bases and J by 2 bases.

The rearrangement links TRBV6-5 to TRBJ2-1; 10 bases fit TRBD2. Trimming took 6 bases from V and 9 from J; bases not matched to a gene: 8. The CDR3 spans 14 residues. CDR1 is MNHEY, CDR2 SVGAGI, per germline. Here the CDR3 reads CASRAGTSASEQFF. The CDR3 DNA is TGTGCCAGCAGAGCCGGGACTAGCGCTTCTGAGCAGTTCTTC.

This chain connects TRBV6-5 to TRBJ2-7; 7 nucleotides align to TRBD2. Germline V gives CDR1 MNHEY, CDR2 SVGAGI. The trim removed 5 bases at V and 7 bases at J, leaving 11 bases unmatched. This CDR3 has 14 amino acids. CDR3 sequence (DNA): TGTGCCAGCAGTCACAATCACGGGGGAGGGGAGCAGTACGTC. This encodes CASSHNHGGGEQYV.

This clone was found once. The chain employs TRBV2 and TRBJ2-3; TRBD2 agrees at 14 bases. V shed 5 bases, J shed 9 bases, and the junction held 10 bases outside the gene matches. The CDR3 consists of 16 residues. Germline CDR1 and CDR2: SNHLY and FYNNEI. The CDR3 protein is CASSPSGLAGGPTQYF. CDR3 nucleotide sequence: TGTGCCAGCAGTCCCTCCGGACTAGCGGGAGGACCCACGCAGTATTTT.

This sequence joins TRBV15 and TRBJ1-4; D uncertain. The V gene's germline CDR1 is LNHNV and CDR2 YYDKDF (reference sequence). CDR3 length: 13 residues. V lost 0 bases and J 5 bases, leaving 4 bases between the germline ends. The CDR3 loop reads CATSRDRNEKLFF. As DNA, the CDR3 is TGTGCCACCAGCAGAGATAGAAATGAAAAACTGTTTTTT. Supplemented by reference TRBV15 and TRBJ1-4, the full variable domain reads DAMVIQNPRYQVTQFGKPVTLSCSQTLNHNVMYWYQQKSSQAPKLLFHYYDKDFNNEADTPDNFQSRRPNTSFCFLDIRSPGLGDTAMYLCATSRDRNEKLFFGSGTQLSVL.

The J gene is TRBJ2-2, the V gene TRBV3-1 (or the pseudogene TRBV3-2); 12 bases are a match to TRBD1. CDR3 length: 16 residues. Germline-derived CDR1 and CDR2 are LGHDT and YNNKEL (reference sequence). The J segment lost 4 bases and the V segment lost 3 bases, leaving 3 bases of the junction unmatched. This CDR3 reads CASSQGGQGATGELFF. The CDR3 bases are TGTGCCAGCAGCCAGGGGGGACAGGGGGCCACCGGGGAGCTGTTTTTT.

There are a few counts of this clone. This chain links TRBV27 with TRBJ1-1; possibly TRBD1 for D (6 bases). Trimming removed 6 bases from V and 2 bases from J, with 10 bases in between. This CDR3 spans 13 amino acids. Germline V gives CDR1 MNHEY, CDR2 SMNVEV (reference sequence). Here the CDR3 DNA reads TGTGCCAGCAGGAACAGGGCTAACACTGAAGCTTTCTTT. Translated, it gives CASRNRANTEAFF.

This clone has only one observation. The rearrangement joins TRBV10-1 to TRBJ1-1; 12 positions match TRBD1. Germline CDR1 reads WNHNN; CDR2 reads SYGVQD (reference sequence). V shed 4 bases and J 5 bases; nucleotides not matched to a gene: 2. This CDR3 contains 14 residues. The CDR3: CASSGDRGLTEAFF. The CDR3 bases are TGCGCCAGCAGTGGGGACAGGGGGCTTACTGAAGCTTTCTTT.